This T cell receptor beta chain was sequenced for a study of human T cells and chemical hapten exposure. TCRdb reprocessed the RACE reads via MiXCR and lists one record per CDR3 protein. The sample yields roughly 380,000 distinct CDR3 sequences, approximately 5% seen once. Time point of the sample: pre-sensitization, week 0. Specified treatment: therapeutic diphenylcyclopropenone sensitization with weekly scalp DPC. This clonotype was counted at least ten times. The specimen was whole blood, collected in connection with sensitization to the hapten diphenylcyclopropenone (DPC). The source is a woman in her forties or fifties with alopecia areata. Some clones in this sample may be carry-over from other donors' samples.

The CDR3 spells CASSLAHSSFF. The CDR3 region has the DNA TGTGCCAGCAGTTTAGCCCACTCATCGTTCTTC. The chain links TRBV12-3 or TRBV12-4 to TRBJ2-1, with unresolved D. The CDR3 contains 11 residues. Trimming pared 0 bases from V and 15 bases from J, leaving 9 bases between.